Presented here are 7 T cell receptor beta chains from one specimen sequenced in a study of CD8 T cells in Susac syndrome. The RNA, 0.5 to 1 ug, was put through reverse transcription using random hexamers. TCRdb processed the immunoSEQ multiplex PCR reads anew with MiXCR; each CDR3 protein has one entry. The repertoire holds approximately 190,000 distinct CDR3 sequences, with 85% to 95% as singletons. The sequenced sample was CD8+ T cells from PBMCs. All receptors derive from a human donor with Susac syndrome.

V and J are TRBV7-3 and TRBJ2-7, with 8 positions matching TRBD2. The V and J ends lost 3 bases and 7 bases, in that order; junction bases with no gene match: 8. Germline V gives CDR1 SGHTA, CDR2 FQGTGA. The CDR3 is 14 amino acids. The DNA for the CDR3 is TGTGCCAGCAGCTTCCTTGCGGGGGGCGGAGAGCAGTACTTC. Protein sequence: CASSFLAGGGEQYF.

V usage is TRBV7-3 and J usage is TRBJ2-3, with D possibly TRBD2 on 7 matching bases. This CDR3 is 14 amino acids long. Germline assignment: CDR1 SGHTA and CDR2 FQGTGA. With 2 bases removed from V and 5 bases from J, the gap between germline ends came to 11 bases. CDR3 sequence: CASSLAGAIDTQYF. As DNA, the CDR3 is TGTGCCAGCAGCTTAGCGGGGGCCATAGATACGCAGTATTTT.

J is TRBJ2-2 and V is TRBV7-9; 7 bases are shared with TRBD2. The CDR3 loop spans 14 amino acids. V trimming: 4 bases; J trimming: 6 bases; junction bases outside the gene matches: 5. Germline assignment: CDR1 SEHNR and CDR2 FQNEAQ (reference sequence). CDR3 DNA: TGTGCCAGCAGCTCTACTAGCGCCGCCGGGGAGCTGTTTTTT. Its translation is CASSSTSAAGELFF.

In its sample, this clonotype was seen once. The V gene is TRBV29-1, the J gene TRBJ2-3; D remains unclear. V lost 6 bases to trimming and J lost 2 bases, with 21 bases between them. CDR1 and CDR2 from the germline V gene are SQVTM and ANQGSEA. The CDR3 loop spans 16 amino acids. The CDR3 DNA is TGCAGCGTCGCTAATCTAGGCTACACCCCCACAGATACGCAGTATTTT. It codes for CSVANLGYTPTDTQYF.

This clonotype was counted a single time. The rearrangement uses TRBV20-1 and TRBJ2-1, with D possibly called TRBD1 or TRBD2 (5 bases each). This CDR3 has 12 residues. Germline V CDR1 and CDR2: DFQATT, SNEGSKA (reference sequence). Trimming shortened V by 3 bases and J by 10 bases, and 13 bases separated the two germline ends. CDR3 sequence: CSARGPGREQFF. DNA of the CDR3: TGCAGTGCTAGGGGACCTGGGCGCGAGCAGTTCTTC.

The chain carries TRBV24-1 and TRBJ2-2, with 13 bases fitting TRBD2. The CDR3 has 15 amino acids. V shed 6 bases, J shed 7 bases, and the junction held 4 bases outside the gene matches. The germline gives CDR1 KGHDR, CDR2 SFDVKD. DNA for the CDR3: TGTGCCACCAGTTCCGGGACTAGCGGGATCGGGGAGCTGTTTTTT. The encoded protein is CATSSGTSGIGELFF.

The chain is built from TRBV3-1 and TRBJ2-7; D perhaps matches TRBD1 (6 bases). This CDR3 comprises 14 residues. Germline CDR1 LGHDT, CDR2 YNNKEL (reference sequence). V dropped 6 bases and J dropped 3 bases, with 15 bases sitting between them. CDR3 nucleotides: TGTGCCAGCAGTCCCGGGACAAGATACTACGAGCAGTACTTC. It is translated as CASSPGTRYYEQYF.